This passage covers 24 T cell receptor beta chains from one sample sequenced in a study of T cells in localized non-small cell lung cancer. This table comes from immunoSEQ multiplex PCR, and its TCRdb copy is limited to in-frame clones, with some not included. Found here are tens of thousands of clones, 80% of them singletons; the top ten hold over 15%. The sequences come from PBMCs, collected before any cancer treatment. The receptors derive from a man aged 40-75 years with stage II squamous cell lung carcinoma.

The CDR3: CASSPGLAATGELFF. In DNA form, the CDR3 reads TGTGCCAGCAGTCCCGGACTAGCGGCCACCGGGGAGCTGTTTTTT. This sequence joins TRBV6-5 and TRBJ2-2, with TRBD2 matching over 10 bases. V lost 5 bases to trimming and J lost 4 bases; unmatched junction nucleotides: 4. The CDR3 spans 15 residues. CDR1 and CDR2 from the germline V gene are MNHEY and SVGAGI.

The chain recombines TRBV15 with TRBJ1-5; a possible D gene is TRBD1 (5 bases). V lost 1 base, J lost 4 bases, and 11 bases lay in between. CDR1 and CDR2 (germline): LNHNV, YYDKDF (reference sequence). The CDR3 totals 15 residues. The CDR3 spells CATSRGAAGNQPQHF. The CDR3 DNA sequence: TGTGCCACCAGCAGAGGGGCGGCAGGGAATCAGCCCCAGCATTTT.

The rearrangement joins TRBV6-1 to TRBJ1-1; D uncertain. Germline values: CDR1 MNHNS, CDR2 SASEGT. This CDR3 spans 11 amino acids. The ends were cut back, 1 base at V and 14 bases at J, with 11 bases in the middle. DNA for the CDR3: TGTGCCAGCAGTGAAGGGATAATGAAGTTCTTT. Translated: CASSEGIMKFF.

The chain uses TRBV7-3 and TRBJ1-6, with D possibly being TRBD1 (5 bases). The CDR3 length is 14 residues. Germline V gene lookup returns CDR1 SGHTA and CDR2 FQGTGA. The ends were cut back, 2 bases at V and 8 bases at J, with 10 bases in the middle. The CDR3 nucleotides are TGTGCCAGCAGCTTAGTGAGGGGCCATTCACCCCTCCACTTT. It encodes CASSLVRGHSPLHF.

For this clone: Within the sample, other DNA sequences also encode this same CDR3. The chain uses TRBV28 and TRBJ1-1; D call uncertain. The CDR3 is 13 residues long. Trimming took off 3 bases at V and 1 base at J, with 6 bases between the two ends. Per germline, CDR1 MDHEN and CDR2 SYDVKM. In DNA, the CDR3 is TGTGCCAGCAGTTTCCGGAGGAACACTGAAGCTTTCTTT. As protein: CASSFRRNTEAFF.

This chain uses TRBV19 with TRBJ2-7; D is unclear. This CDR3 is 15 amino acids long. Trimming cost V 4 bases and J 0 bases, with 13 bases left between them. Germline V lookup: CDR1 LNHDA, CDR2 SQIVND (reference sequence). This chain's CDR3 is CASSTTALSSYEQYF. The CDR3 region has the DNA TGTGCCAGTAGTACAACAGCCTTAAGCTCCTACGAGCAGTACTTC.

The rearrangement links TRBV7-9 to TRBJ1-1; TRBD1 agrees at 7 bases. This CDR3 is built from 15 residues. With 0 bases clipped from V and 6 bases from J, the junction kept 7 bases outside the gene matches. In germline, CDR1 is SEHNR, CDR2 FQNEAQ (reference sequence). CDR3 protein: CASSLATRGYPEAFF. CDR3 sequence (DNA): TGTGCCAGCAGCTTAGCGACCAGGGGGTACCCTGAAGCTTTCTTT.

J is TRBJ2-1 and V is TRBV29-1; possible D gene TRBD2, 5 bases. CDR1 is SQVTM and CDR2 is ANQGSEA in the germline V gene. This CDR3 is built from 12 residues. V was cut by 7 bases and J by 7 bases, with 14 bases left in between. The DNA for the CDR3 is TGCAGCGCCCGGACTGGCGGGAATGAGCAGTTCTTC. It yields the protein CSARTGGNEQFF.

This clone was observed a few times. The V call is TRBV4-1, the J call TRBJ1-2; TRBD1 matches at 7 bases. The germline V gene has CDR1 MGHRA and CDR2 YSYEKL. The CDR3 is made up of 15 amino acids. Trimming took 0 bases from V and 4 from J; bases not matched to a gene: 5. CDR3 sequence (DNA): TGCGCCAGCAGCCAAGATCGAACAGGGGCCTATGGCTACACCTTC. It is translated as CASSQDRTGAYGYTF.

This clone was counted a single time. V and J are TRBV9 and TRBJ2-2; possible D gene TRBD2, 6 bases. This CDR3 has 17 residues. Germline V gene lookup returns CDR1 SGDLS and CDR2 YYNGEE. The V and J ends lost 1 base and 1 base respectively, with 14 bases between them. The CDR3 DNA is TGTGCCAGCAGCGTAAATCGGAAGCGGGTGAACACCGGGGAGCTGTTTTTT. Translating it yields CASSVNRKRVNTGELFF.

The chain joins TRBV9 to TRBJ2-3; D possibly matches TRBD1 or TRBD2 (5 bases each). The CDR3 spans 13 residues. V lost 3 bases and J 4 bases, leaving 9 bases between the germline ends. Germline V lookup: CDR1 SGDLS, CDR2 YYNGEE. The CDR3 reads CASSGDVPDTQYF. In DNA form, the CDR3 reads TGTGCCAGCAGCGGGGACGTCCCAGATACGCAGTATTTT.

V is TRBV28 and J is TRBJ2-7; TRBD1 agrees at 8 bases. CDR3 length: 15 amino acids. Trimming cost V 7 bases and J 1 base; bases outside gene matches: 9. Looked up from germline, CDR1 is MDHEN and CDR2 is SYDVKM. In DNA form, the CDR3 reads TGTGCCAGCACCCCCTCGAGGACAGGGTCCTACGAGCAGTACTTC. Protein: CASTPSRTGSYEQYF. Filled out from reference TRBV28 and TRBJ2-7, the complete variable domain reads DVKVTQSSRYLVKRTGEKVFLECVQDMDHENMFWYRQDPGLGLRLIYFSYDVKMKEKGDIPEGYSVSREKKERFSLILESASTNQTSMYLCASTPSRTGSYEQYFGPGTRLTVT.

The chain links TRBV19 to TRBJ2-7, with D perhaps matching TRBD2 (5 bases). The V gene lost 4 bases and the J gene lost 5 bases, with 15 bases spanning the gap. This CDR3 is built from 14 residues. Germline V gives CDR1 LNHDA, CDR2 SQIVND (reference sequence). The CDR3 sequence is CASSKTGKIHEQYF. DNA for the CDR3: TGTGCCAGTAGTAAGACCGGGAAGATCCACGAGCAGTACTTC.

The rearrangement links TRBV5-1 to TRBJ1-1, with D unclear. The germline gives CDR1 SGHRS, CDR2 YFSETQ. The CDR3 totals 13 residues. The ends were cut back, 8 bases at V and 1 base at J, with 12 bases in the middle. The DNA of the CDR3 is TGCGCCAGTTCCCCCACCGGGAACACTGAAGCTTTCTTT. Translating it yields CASSPTGNTEAFF. Filled out from reference TRBV5-1 and TRBJ1-1, the complete variable domain reads KAGVTQTPRYLIKTRGQQVTLSCSPISGHRSVSWYQQTPGQGLQFLFEYFSETQRNKGNFPGRFSGRQFSNSRSEMNVSTLELGDSALYLCASSPTGNTEAFFGQGTRLTVV.

This chain joins TRBV15 and TRBJ2-1; weak D call: TRBD1 (6 bases). In germline, CDR1 is LNHNV, CDR2 YYDKDF (reference sequence). V gave up 0 bases and J gave up 14 bases, with 14 bases separating them. The CDR3 sequence is 13 residues long. The CDR3 sequence is CATSRDQGMGEFF. CDR3 nucleotide sequence: TGTGCCACCAGCAGAGATCAGGGGATGGGGGAGTTCTTC. Full variable domain (outside the CDR3, taken from reference TRBV15 and TRBJ2-1): DAMVIQNPRYQVTQFGKPVTLSCSQTLNHNVMYWYQQKSSQAPKLLFHYYDKDFNNEADTPDNFQSRRPNTSFCFLDIRSPGLGDTAMYLCATSRDQGMGEFFGPGTRLTVL.

The J gene is TRBJ2-2, the V gene TRBV5-4; D is perhaps TRBD1 (6 bases). The CDR3 has 18 residues. The germline V and J ends were trimmed by 2 bases and 3 bases, with 20 bases remaining between them. Per germline, CDR1 SGHNT and CDR2 YYREEE (reference sequence). DNA for the CDR3: TGTGCCAGCAGCTTCCGGGACACAAGAAGGGTGGACACCGGGGAGCTGTTTTTT. Translating it yields CASSFRDTRRVDTGELFF.

This chain links TRBV28 with TRBJ1-3, with 7 bases lining up with TRBD1. V gave up 5 bases and J gave up 4 bases; unmatched junction bases: 8. CDR1 and CDR2 (germline): MDHEN, SYDVKM. CDR3 size: 15 residues. As DNA, the CDR3 is TGTGCCAGCAGTGCCCGGACAGGACTCGGAAACACCATATATTTT. This codes for CASSARTGLGNTIYF.

V gene TRBV5-4 combines with J gene TRBJ2-7; D possibly corresponds to TRBD1 (6 bases). Deletions cut 8 bases from V and 0 bases from J, with 27 bases between. The CDR3 length is 18 residues. Per germline, CDR1 SGHNT and CDR2 YYREEE (reference sequence). The CDR3 sequence: CARKRGPGALAHSYEQYF. In DNA form, the CDR3 reads TGTGCCAGAAAACGGGGCCCAGGGGCGCTGGCGCACTCCTACGAGCAGTACTTC.

The chain has TRBV7-2 and TRBJ1-5, with unresolved D. The V and J ends lost 2 bases and 1 base respectively, with 12 bases between them. CDR1 and CDR2 from the germline V gene are SGHTA and FQGNSA. The CDR3 length is 16 residues. The DNA of the CDR3 is TGTGCCAGCAGCTTACTCCCGGGTTCAAGCAATCAGCCCCAGCATTTT. Its translation: CASSLLPGSSNQPQHF.

The chain combines TRBV9 with TRBJ2-7; D possibly corresponds to TRBD2 (6 bases). Germline V gives CDR1 SGDLS, CDR2 YYNGEE. CDR3 size: 14 residues. Trimming cost V 4 bases and J 2 bases, with 13 bases left between them. The CDR3 DNA is TGTGCCAGCAGCCTTAGCGGCGGAACCTACGAGCAGTACTTC. Residues: CASSLSGGTYEQYF.

This rearrangement joins TRBV6-5 to TRBJ1-6; a possible D gene is TRBD1 (6 bases). Trimming pared 2 bases from V and 6 bases from J, leaving 14 bases between. In germline, CDR1 is MNHEY, CDR2 SVGAGI. CDR3 length equals 16 residues. The CDR3 spells CASSYGGQRVNSPLHF. The CDR3 nucleotides are TGTGCCAGCAGTTACGGGGGACAACGAGTTAATTCACCCCTCCACTTT.

The chain combines TRBV6-6 with TRBJ2-5; 7 bases match TRBD2. CDR3 size: 15 residues. V shed 4 bases and J 5 bases; nucleotides not matched to a gene: 10. Germline V gene data show CDR1 as MNHNY and CDR2 as SVGAGI (reference sequence). The CDR3 is CASSSTRLAVETQYF. CDR3 DNA: TGTGCCAGCAGTTCGACCAGACTAGCAGTGGAGACCCAGTACTTC.

This chain connects TRBV7-3 to TRBJ1-1; D not certain. CDR3 size: 13 residues. Trimming removed 5 bases at V and 5 bases at J, with 12 bases between. Germline CDR1 SGHTA, CDR2 FQGTGA. CDR3: CASSRVLGTEAFF. DNA for the CDR3: TGTGCCAGCAGCCGGGTTTTGGGGACTGAAGCTTTCTTT.

This chain joins TRBV5-1 and TRBJ2-2, with D tentatively TRBD1 (5 bases). Germline V gene lookup returns CDR1 SGHRS and CDR2 YFSETQ. Trimming removed 0 bases at V and 7 bases at J, with 16 bases between. This CDR3 has 16 amino acids. The DNA of the CDR3 is TGCGCCAGCAGCTTGGCCCCCAGGGTAAAGGTCGGGGAGCTGTTTTTT. Its translation is CASSLAPRVKVGELFF.